A single count supports the clone carrying this T cell receptor beta chain. cDNA prepared by RNA extraction and subsequent reverse transcription served as the template for sequencing. Sequencing was performed with immunoSEQ multiplex PCR; in TCRdb, only in-frame clones are kept and a portion is missing. This repertoire shows 90,000 to 150,000 clones, 55% to 65% found once; its top ten account for 2.8%. The source of the sample is a study of CD8+ T cells in alopecia areata. The length of the CDR3 is 13 residues. Germline V gene data show CDR1 as MDHEN and CDR2 as SYDVKM. V lost 5 bases, J lost 3 bases, and 11 bases lay in between.

V gene TRBV28 combines with J gene TRBJ2-7; D gene ambiguous. Sequencing was carried out using CD4+ T cells sorted from blood. The sequence derives from a human donor in good health. CDR3 DNA: TGTGCCAGCAGTACCCCCATTTACTACGAGCAGTACTTC. Protein: CASSTPIYYEQYF.